This T cell receptor (beta chain) comes out of a study of T cells of healthy individuals (dated by TCRdb to the late 2010s). This clonotype was counted between two and nine times. It has no known antigen specificity. Base qualities are missing; no much larger clone stands one base away. The protocol used for the library was 5' RACE. The run used an Illumina MiSeq. TCRdb handled the public reads itself, with Q25 trimming in fastp and clone calling in MiXCR, and kept productive beta chains. CDR3 protein duplicates are merged, each entry listing the most common genes and DNA. For this sample the table gives about 60,000 distinct CDR3 sequences, of which around 15% were detected only once. Of the sample, around 4.6% falls within the top ten clones. V has 6 bases trimmed and J has 2 bases trimmed; junction bases matching no gene number 7. Inclusive of the bounding cysteine and phenylalanine, the CDR3 is 16 residues long. The CDR3 DNA has 48 bases and is translated from base 1. Taken from the germline V gene, the CDR1 and CDR2 loops are LGHNT and FRNRAP.

The chain is encoded by TRBV12-5 joined to TRBJ2-6; 7 middle bases align to TRBD1. The TCR originated in a human donor in good health. The DNA sequence follows: TGTGCTAGTGGCTACAGGGGCAGAGCTGGGGCCAACGTCCTGACTTTC. It translates as CASGYRGRAGANVLTF.